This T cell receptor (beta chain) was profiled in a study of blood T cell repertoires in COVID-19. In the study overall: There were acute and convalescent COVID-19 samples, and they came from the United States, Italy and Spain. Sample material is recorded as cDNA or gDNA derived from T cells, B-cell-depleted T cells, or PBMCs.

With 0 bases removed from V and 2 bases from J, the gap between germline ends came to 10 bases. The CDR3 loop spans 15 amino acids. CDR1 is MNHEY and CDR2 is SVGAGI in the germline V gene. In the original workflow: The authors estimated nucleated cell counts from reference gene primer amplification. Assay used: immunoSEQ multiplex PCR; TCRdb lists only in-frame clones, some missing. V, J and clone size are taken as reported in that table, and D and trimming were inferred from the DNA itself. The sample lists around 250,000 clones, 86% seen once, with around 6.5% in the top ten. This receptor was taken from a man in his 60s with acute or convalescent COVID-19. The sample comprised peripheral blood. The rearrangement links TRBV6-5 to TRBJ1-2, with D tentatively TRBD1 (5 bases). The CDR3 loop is CASSYSGGVNYGYTF. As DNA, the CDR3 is TGTGCCAGCAGTTACTCGGGGGGGGTGAACTATGGCTACACCTTC.